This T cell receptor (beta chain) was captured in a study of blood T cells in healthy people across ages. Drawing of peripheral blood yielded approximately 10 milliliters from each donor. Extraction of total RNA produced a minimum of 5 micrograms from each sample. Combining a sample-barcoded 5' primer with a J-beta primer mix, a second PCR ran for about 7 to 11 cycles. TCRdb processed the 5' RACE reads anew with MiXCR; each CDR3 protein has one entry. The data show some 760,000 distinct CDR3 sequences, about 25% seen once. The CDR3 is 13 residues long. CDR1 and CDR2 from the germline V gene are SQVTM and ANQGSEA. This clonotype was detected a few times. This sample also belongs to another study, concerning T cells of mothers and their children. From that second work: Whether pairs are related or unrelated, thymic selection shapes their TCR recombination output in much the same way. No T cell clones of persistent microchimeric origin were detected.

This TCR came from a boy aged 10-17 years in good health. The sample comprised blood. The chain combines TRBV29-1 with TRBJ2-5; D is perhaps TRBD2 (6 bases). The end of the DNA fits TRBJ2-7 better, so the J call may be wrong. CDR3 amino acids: CSVAGWGAYEQYF. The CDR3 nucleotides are TGCAGCGTCGCCGGCTGGGGGGCCTACGAGCAGTACTTC.